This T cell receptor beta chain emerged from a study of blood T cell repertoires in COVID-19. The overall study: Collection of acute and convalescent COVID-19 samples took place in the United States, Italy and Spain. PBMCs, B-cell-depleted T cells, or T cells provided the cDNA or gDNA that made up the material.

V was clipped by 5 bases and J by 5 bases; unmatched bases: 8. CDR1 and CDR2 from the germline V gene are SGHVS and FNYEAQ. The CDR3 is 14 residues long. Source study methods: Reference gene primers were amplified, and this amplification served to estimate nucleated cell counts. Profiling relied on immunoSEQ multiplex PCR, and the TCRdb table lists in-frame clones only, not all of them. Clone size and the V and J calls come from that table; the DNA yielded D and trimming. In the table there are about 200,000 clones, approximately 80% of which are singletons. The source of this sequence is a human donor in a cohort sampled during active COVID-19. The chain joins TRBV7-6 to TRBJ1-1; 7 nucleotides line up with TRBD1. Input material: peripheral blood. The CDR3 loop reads CASSPGGGWTEAFF. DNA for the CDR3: TGTGCCAGCAGCCCAGGGGGAGGATGGACTGAAGCTTTCTTT.